This TCR beta chain emerged from a study of T cell responses to AZD1222 COVID-19 vaccine. Study results and caveats: At study baseline, merely several AZD1222 recipients were seropositive. CD4 TCRs associated with vaccination spanned spike, dominating at 160-218 and 743-854. White British ancestry dominated among donors, who included more females, and clonal diversity was possibly underestimated.

Germline V lookup: CDR1 LNHNV, CDR2 YYDKDF (reference sequence). The CDR3 is 13 amino acids. Trimming removed 0 bases from V and 8 bases from J, with 10 bases in between. A remark on this clone: Its antigen remains unknown.

Generated by immunoSEQ multiplex PCR, the TCRdb table keeps only in-frame clones and is missing some. The repertoire consists of roughly 190,000 clones, with over 90% occurring once and the leading ten covering 3% to 5%. Sequenced material: peripheral blood, taken on day 0 of AZD1222 vaccination. V usage is TRBV15 and J usage is TRBJ1-2; D not certain. The sequence was collected from an adult in good health. The CDR3 sequence: CATSRDGVVGYTF. DNA of the CDR3: TGTGCCACCAGCAGAGATGGGGTGGTGGGCTACACCTTC. The full variable domain, in which reference TRBV15 and TRBJ1-2 provide the parts outside the CDR3, is DAMVIQNPRYQVTQFGKPVTLSCSQTLNHNVMYWYQQKSSQAPKLLFHYYDKDFNNEADTPDNFQSRRPNTSFCFLDIRSPGLGDTAMYLCATSRDGVVGYTFGSGTRLTVV.